This T cell receptor beta chain was identified during a study of cytomegalovirus exposure and HLA in healthy donors. PCR used 60 Vbeta primers and 13 Jbeta primers. Method: immunoSEQ multiplex PCR; TCRdb's copy keeps in-frame clones and lacks some. Found here are more than 85,000 clones, 12% of them singletons; the top ten hold roughly 15%. This clone was picked up a small number of times. Its matching antigen is unknown. Study conclusions and caveats: Analyses of presence/absence relied on an assumption of roughly uniform sequencing depth across donors. Later analysis suggested most CMV-associated TCR beta chains were HLA-restricted. Data from an earlier analysis indicated that most TCR beta V segments were productive either about 87% or about 30% of the time. Among TCR beta chains of equal frequency, HLA-associated ones were more clonally expanded in a later analysis.

V shed 4 bases, J shed 8 bases, and the junction held 8 bases outside the gene matches. Germline V CDR1 and CDR2: SGHDT, YYEEEE. The CDR3 has 15 residues. The chain joins TRBV5-6 to TRBJ1-4; 10 bases match TRBD1. This sequence was found in a man in his forties in good health and CMV-seropositive. The sequenced sample consisted of PBMCs. CDR3 loop: CASSPWTGGGEKLFF. The CDR3 DNA sequence: TGTGCCAGCAGCCCCTGGACAGGGGGAGGGGAAAAACTGTTTTTT. Full variable domain (rest looked up from reference TRBV5-6 and TRBJ1-4): DAGVTQSPTHLIKTRGQQVTLRCSPKSGHDTVSWYQQALGQGPQFIFQYYEEEERQRGNFPDRFSGHQFPNYSSELNVNALLLGDSALYLCASSPWTGGGEKLFFGSGTQLSVL.